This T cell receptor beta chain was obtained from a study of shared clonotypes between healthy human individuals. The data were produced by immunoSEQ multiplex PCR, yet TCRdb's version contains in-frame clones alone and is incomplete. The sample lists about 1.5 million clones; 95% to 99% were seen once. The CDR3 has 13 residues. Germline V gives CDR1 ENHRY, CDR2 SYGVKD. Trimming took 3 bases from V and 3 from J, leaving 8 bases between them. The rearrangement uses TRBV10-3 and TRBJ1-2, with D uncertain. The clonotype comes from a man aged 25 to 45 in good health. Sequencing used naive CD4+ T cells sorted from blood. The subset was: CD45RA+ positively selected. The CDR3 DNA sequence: TGTGCCATCAGTGAAATCCGGGACTATGGCTACACCTTC. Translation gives CAISEIRDYGYTF.